The 32 T cell receptor beta chains reported below all come from one sample, sequenced in a study of naive and memory T cell subsets (dated by TCRdb to about 2017). Libraries were prepared through UMI-ligation and nested PCR. Sequencing took place on an Illumina MiSeq. The beta constant-region primer was an equimolar mix of two oligonucleotides covering both TRBC1 and TRBC2. The public reads were quality trimmed at Q25 with fastp and then assembled into clones with MiXCR by TCRdb, keeping productive beta chains. When rows share a CDR3 protein, they turn into one entry using the most common DNA and genes. In this sample the table shows tens of thousands of distinct CDR3 sequences, roughly 10% of which occur a single time. The top ten hold over 15% of the sample. Sequencing was performed on effector memory CD4+ T cells from blood. The meaning of the sample's cell subset or site label: effector memory, CD45RA- CD27-. The receptors here all came from a human donor in good health.

This chain uses TRBV25-1 with TRBJ2-6; D is ambiguous. CDR1 and CDR2 (germline): MGHDK, SYGVNS. The V end lost 4 bases, the J end lost 2 bases, and 6 bases lay between the germline ends. The CDR3 consists of 14 residues. This CDR3 is CASSAGTGANVLTF. The DNA of the CDR3 is TGTGCCAGCAGTGCCGGAACTGGGGCCAACGTCCTGACTTTC.

The DNA of the CDR3 is TGCAGTGCTATCCCCCCGGGGGGCCAGGCCTATGGCTACACCTTC. Translating gives CSAIPPGGQAYGYTF. The chain combines TRBV20-1 with TRBJ1-2; D is possibly TRBD1 (6 bases). The length of the CDR3 is 15 residues. Germline CDR1 reads DFQATT; CDR2 reads SNEGSKA (reference sequence). The V and J ends lost 4 bases and 4 bases respectively, with 19 bases between them.

This clonotype was seen a few times. This rearrangement joins TRBV11-3 to TRBJ2-7, with 10 bases fitting TRBD1. Germline V gene data show CDR1 as SGHNT and CDR2 as YENEEA. The CDR3 is 16 amino acids. The V gene end was trimmed by 4 bases and the J gene end by 0 bases; junction bases not matched to a gene: 6. CDR3: CASSYTGTGASYEQYF. In DNA form, the CDR3 reads TGTGCCAGCAGCTACACCGGGACAGGGGCCTCCTACGAGCAGTACTTC.

Ten or more counts support this clonotype. The chain combines TRBV6-4 with TRBJ1-5; D might be TRBD1 (5 bases). The length of the CDR3 is 13 residues. The V gene's germline CDR1 is MRHNA and CDR2 SNTAGT. Trimming pared 6 bases from V and 9 bases from J, leaving 15 bases between. The CDR3 region has the DNA TGTGCCAGCAGCGTAGTGGGGGGTGCGCCCCAGCATTTT. Protein: CASSVVGGAPQHF.

The chain carries TRBV20-1 and TRBJ2-5, with a weak D call TRBD2 (6 bases). The ends were cut back, 3 bases at V and 5 bases at J, with 13 bases in the middle. The CDR3 sequence is 13 residues long. Germline loops: CDR1 DFQATT, CDR2 SNEGSKA (reference sequence). The CDR3 reads CSASTSLLETQYF. CDR3 DNA: TGCAGTGCTAGTACTAGCCTTTTGGAGACCCAGTACTTC.

The chain couples TRBV7-2 to TRBJ2-3; D is possibly TRBD2 (6 bases). The V and J ends lost 6 bases and 2 bases respectively, with 12 bases between them. The CDR3 extends over 14 amino acids. Germline V gives CDR1 SGHTA, CDR2 FQGNSA. The CDR3 bases are TGTGCCAGCAGTTATAGCGGATACACAGATACGCAGTATTTT. This gives the protein CASSYSGYTDTQYF.

This sequence joins TRBV29-1 and TRBJ1-2, with TRBD1 matching 7 bases. This CDR3 is built from 13 residues. Germline assignment: CDR1 SQVTM and CDR2 ANQGSEA. V was pared by 7 bases and J by 8 bases, with 13 bases of the junction left unmatched. CDR3 sequence: CSAGGRGQKGYTF. In DNA, the CDR3 is TGCAGCGCCGGGGGAAGGGGGCAGAAAGGCTACACCTTC.

This clonotype has just a few counts. The CDR3 region is CASSLLVSGEAFF. The CDR3 bases are TGTGCCAGCAGTTTATTGGTTTCCGGTGAAGCTTTCTTT. The chain uses TRBV27 and TRBJ1-1; D is unclear. The V gene's germline CDR1 is MNHEY and CDR2 SMNVEV (reference sequence). The CDR3 is 13 amino acids. V was trimmed by 1 base and J by 7 bases, leaving 10 bases between them.

In its sample, this clonotype was seen many times. The rearrangement uses TRBV5-4 and TRBJ1-4; no definite D call. Germline V gene sequence: CDR1 SGHNT, CDR2 YYREEE (reference sequence). The CDR3 extends over 14 amino acids. Trimming cost V 3 bases and J 7 bases, with 13 bases left between them. The CDR3 sequence: CASSYSRGGEKLFF. The CDR3 nucleotides are TGTGCCAGCAGCTATAGTAGAGGAGGTGAAAAACTGTTTTTT.

This clonotype is labeled medium-sized. The chain employs TRBV7-8 and TRBJ1-1; 8 bases line up with TRBD1. This CDR3 has 14 amino acids. Germline V lookup: CDR1 SGHVS, CDR2 FQNEAQ. V was pared by 4 bases and J by 11 bases, with 12 bases of the junction left unmatched. CDR3 sequence: CASSSRTDRGPAFF. CDR3 sequence (DNA): TGTGCCAGCAGCTCCCGGACCGACAGGGGCCCGGCTTTCTTT.

The chain couples TRBV5-4 to TRBJ2-1; possibly TRBD2 for D (6 bases). The CDR3 is 15 residues long. Germline lookup yields CDR1 SGHNT and CDR2 YYREEE (reference sequence). Between the trimmed V and J ends, which lost 2 bases and 4 bases, there was a span of 13 bases. CDR3 coding DNA: TGTGCCAGCAGCTTTATGCGGGACGAGTACAATGAGCAGTTCTTC. It specifies CASSFMRDEYNEQFF.

The rearrangement joins TRBV6-1 to TRBJ2-7; TRBD2 matches 7 bases. Trimming took 10 bases from V and 3 from J; bases not matched to a gene: 3. This CDR3 is built from 11 residues. The V gene's germline CDR1 is MNHNS and CDR2 SASEGT. CDR3 sequence (DNA): TGTGCCACGGGACTAAACTACGAGCAGTACTTC. Translated: CATGLNYEQYF.

This clonotype came up a few times. V gene TRBV20-1 combines with J gene TRBJ2-3; D may be TRBD1 (5 bases). The CDR3 spans 14 residues. CDR1 and CDR2 (germline): DFQATT, SNEGSKA (reference sequence). V was shortened by 3 bases and J by 4 bases, with 14 bases between the two germline ends. CDR3 in amino acids: CSARLGRAPDTQYF. CDR3 coding DNA: TGCAGTGCTAGGTTGGGCAGGGCCCCAGATACGCAGTATTTT.

This chain connects TRBV2 to TRBJ2-1; 7 nucleotides agree with TRBD1. The CDR3 has 13 residues. V lost 4 bases to trimming and J lost 12 bases; unmatched junction nucleotides: 9. Germline V gene lookup returns CDR1 SNHLY and CDR2 FYNNEI. As DNA, the CDR3 is TGTGCCAGCAGTGTTCACAGGGGCCACGGGCAGTTCTTC. Translation: CASSVHRGHGQFF.

This chain uses TRBV12-3 or TRBV12-4 with TRBJ2-5, with a weak D call TRBD2 (6 bases). The ends were cut back, 4 bases at V and 2 bases at J, with 8 bases in the middle. CDR3 size: 13 residues. In DNA, the CDR3 is TGTGCCAGCAGTTCCGGGGGACAAGAGACCCAGTACTTC. Translation: CASSSGGQETQYF.

This CDR3 is CATSRAVGDRGDNEQFF. The CDR3 DNA follows: TGTGCCACCAGCAGAGCCGTCGGGGACAGGGGTGACAATGAGCAGTTCTTC. V gene TRBV15 combines with J gene TRBJ2-1; 10 positions agree with TRBD1. The germline CDR1 and CDR2 sequences are LNHNV and YYDKDF (reference sequence). This CDR3 contains 17 residues. Trimming took 1 base from V and 5 from J; bases not matched to a gene: 8.

This clonotype was detected many times. This chain links TRBV11-3 with TRBJ2-1; 11 bases agree with TRBD2. With 0 bases clipped from V and 7 bases from J, the junction kept 5 bases outside the gene matches. Germline lookup yields CDR1 SGHNT and CDR2 YENEEA. The CDR3 contains 16 residues. CDR3 loop: CASSLDKGLAANEQFF. Written as DNA, the CDR3 is TGTGCCAGCAGCTTAGATAAGGGACTAGCGGCGAATGAGCAGTTCTTC.

This clonotype appeared many times. The chain has TRBV7-9 and TRBJ2-5, with 11 bases matching TRBD2. In germline, CDR1 is SEHNR, CDR2 FQNEAQ (reference sequence). The length of the CDR3 is 15 residues. Losses at the gene ends were 8 bases for V and 2 bases for J; bases not matched to a gene: 7. CDR3 sequence (DNA): TGTGCCAGCGGCACTAGCGGGAGTGTTCAAGAGACCCAGTACTTC. Translated, it gives CASGTSGSVQETQYF.

This chain uses TRBV6-6 with TRBJ2-4, with D possibly being TRBD2 (6 bases). The CDR3 loop spans 15 amino acids. Trimming left V 10 bases short and J 1 base short, with 17 bases between. Germline loops: CDR1 MNHNY, CDR2 SVGAGI (reference sequence). The CDR3 DNA reads TGTGCCACCGGGAGTGGATTGTCGGCCAAAAACATTCAGTACTTC. It translates to CATGSGLSAKNIQYF.

Ten or more counts support this clonotype. The V gene is TRBV20-1, the J gene TRBJ1-2, with D possibly being TRBD1 (5 bases). This CDR3 comprises 17 residues. Deletions cut 2 bases from V and 8 bases from J, with 27 bases between. Germline V gene sequence: CDR1 DFQATT, CDR2 SNEGSKA (reference sequence). As DNA, the CDR3 is TGCAGTGCTAGATCCCTCCCGGGCGACAGACCTTTATCGGGCTACACCTTC. Amino acid sequence: CSARSLPGDRPLSGYTF.

The rearrangement uses TRBV24-1 and TRBJ2-5, with 7 positions matching TRBD1. J was trimmed by 4 bases and V by 6 bases; bases with no gene match: 4. The CDR3 sequence is 13 residues long. The germline V gene encodes CDR1 KGHDR and CDR2 SFDVKD. As DNA, the CDR3 is TGTGCCACCAGTAGGACAGGACTAGAGACCCAGTACTTC. The encoded protein is CATSRTGLETQYF.

The chain is built from TRBV20-1 and TRBJ1-2, with a weak D call TRBD1 (5 bases). The CDR3 consists of 13 residues. Germline V gives CDR1 DFQATT, CDR2 SNEGSKA (reference sequence). Trimming removed 6 bases from V and 8 bases from J, with 19 bases in between. CDR3 in amino acids: CSALSGTKEGYTF. The CDR3 DNA follows: TGCAGTGCCCTTAGCGGGACTAAGGAGGGCTACACCTTC.

This clonotype was observed at least ten times. The chain couples TRBV7-2 to TRBJ2-1, with 8 nucleotides matching TRBD2. Per germline, CDR1 SGHTA and CDR2 FQGNSA. The ends lost 5 bases at V and 0 bases at J; junction bases unmatched: 6. The CDR3 has 16 amino acids. The CDR3 DNA reads TGTGCCAGCAGCCTTCGGGGGGGCGGCTCCTACAATGAGCAGTTCTTC. Translating gives CASSLRGGGSYNEQFF.

This clonotype was found a few times. This rearrangement joins TRBV28 to TRBJ1-6; TRBD1 is a possible D gene (5 bases). Germline-derived CDR1 and CDR2 are MDHEN and SYDVKM. The CDR3 has 15 residues. The ends were cut back, 7 bases at V and 7 bases at J, with 17 bases in the middle. Here the CDR3 reads CASTVDTRNNSPLHF. CDR3 coding DNA: TGTGCCAGCACCGTGGACACGAGGAACAATTCACCCCTCCACTTT.

The chain carries TRBV20-1 and TRBJ1-1; the match to TRBD1 covers 8 bases. Germline assignment: CDR1 DFQATT and CDR2 SNEGSKA (reference sequence). V lost 3 bases and J lost 3; bases outside the gene matches: 9. The CDR3 is made up of 15 amino acids. This CDR3 is CSASRQGLRDTEAFF. CDR3 nucleotides: TGCAGTGCTAGTAGACAGGGGCTACGGGACACTGAAGCTTTCTTT.

V usage is TRBV7-2 and J usage is TRBJ2-5, with TRBD2 matching over 14 bases. The CDR3 has 17 residues. Germline-derived CDR1 and CDR2 are SGHTA and FQGNSA. Trimming took 5 bases from V and 5 from J; bases not matched to a gene: 10. The CDR3 region is CASSTRTSGGFRETQYF. In DNA form, the CDR3 reads TGTGCCAGCAGCACGCGGACTAGCGGGGGGTTCCGGGAGACCCAGTACTTC.

This CDR3 is CASSLSARGTYEQYF. CDR3 nucleotide sequence: TGTGCCAGCAGTTTATCAGCCCGTGGAACCTACGAGCAGTACTTC. The chain combines TRBV27 with TRBJ2-7; D gene unclear. The CDR3 sequence is 15 residues long. V was shortened by 0 bases and J by 2 bases, with 11 bases between the two germline ends. CDR1 MNHEY and CDR2 SMNVEV come from the germline V gene (reference sequence).

The sample holds many counts of this clonotype. CDR3 nucleotides: TGTGCCAGCAGCTTAGGAAGGCGACAGGGTCGTTCCGGGGAGCTGTTTTTT. Translating it yields CASSLGRRQGRSGELFF. This chain connects TRBV7-8 to TRBJ2-2; 7 bases map to TRBD1. The germline CDR1 and CDR2 sequences are SGHVS and FQNEAQ. The CDR3 covers 17 residues. Trimming removed 1 base from V and 6 bases from J; junction bases left unmatched: 11.

This clonotype was counted between two and nine times. This chain links TRBV12-3 or TRBV12-4 with TRBJ2-2, with TRBD2 identical over 15 bases. Trimming cost V 1 base and J 1 base; bases outside gene matches: 10. The CDR3 has 21 amino acids. The CDR3 DNA is TGTGCCAGCAGTTTAGGGAACTTCGGACTAGCGGGAGGGGTGAACACCGGGGAGCTGTTTTTT. The encoded protein is CASSLGNFGLAGGVNTGELFF.

V gene TRBV7-2 combines with J gene TRBJ2-3; D gene ambiguous. CDR1 and CDR2 (germline): SGHTA, FQGNSA. The CDR3 has 14 residues. Deletions cut 1 base from V and 0 bases from J, with 5 bases between. The CDR3 nucleotides read TGTGCCAGCAGCTTAGGGTACAGCACAGATACGCAGTATTTT. Encoded protein: CASSLGYSTDTQYF.

V is TRBV14 and J is TRBJ2-2; the D is unclear. CDR1 is SGHDN, CDR2 FVKESK, per germline. Trimming left V 2 bases short and J 5 bases short, with 12 bases between. The CDR3 has 15 residues. CDR3 nucleotide sequence: TGTGCCAGCAGCCAATACGGGCGGCGGACCGGGGAGCTGTTTTTT. It codes for CASSQYGRRTGELFF.

This clonotype was detected only a few times. The chain recombines TRBV6-2 or TRBV6-3 with TRBJ2-2; TRBD2 aligns across 11 bases. After removal of 5 bases from V and 8 bases from J, the junction contained 7 bases not matched to a gene. The CDR3 runs to 15 residues. Germline values: CDR1 MNHEY, CDR2 SVGEGT. The CDR3 DNA reads TGTGCCAGCAGTACCGGACTAGCGGGCTATGGGGAGCTGTTTTTT. Its protein is CASSTGLAGYGELFF.